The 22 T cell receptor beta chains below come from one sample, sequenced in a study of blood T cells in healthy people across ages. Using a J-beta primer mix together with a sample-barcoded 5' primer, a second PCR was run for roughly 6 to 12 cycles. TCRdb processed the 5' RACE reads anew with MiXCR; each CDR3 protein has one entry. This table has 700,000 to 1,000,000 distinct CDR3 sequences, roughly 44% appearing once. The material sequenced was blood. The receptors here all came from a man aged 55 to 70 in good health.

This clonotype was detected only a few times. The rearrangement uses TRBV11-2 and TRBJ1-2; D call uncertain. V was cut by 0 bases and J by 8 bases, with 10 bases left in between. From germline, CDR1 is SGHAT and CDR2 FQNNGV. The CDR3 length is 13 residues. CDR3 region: CASSLEPGSGYTF. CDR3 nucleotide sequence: TGTGCCAGCAGCTTAGAACCGGGCAGCGGCTACACCTTC.

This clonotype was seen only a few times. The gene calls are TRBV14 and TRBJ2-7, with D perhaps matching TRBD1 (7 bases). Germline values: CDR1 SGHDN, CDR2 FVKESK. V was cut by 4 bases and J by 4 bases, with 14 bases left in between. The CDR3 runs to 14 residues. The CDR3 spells CASSLMGGQYEQYF. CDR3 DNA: TGTGCCAGCAGCCTTATGGGGGGACAGTACGAGCAGTACTTC.

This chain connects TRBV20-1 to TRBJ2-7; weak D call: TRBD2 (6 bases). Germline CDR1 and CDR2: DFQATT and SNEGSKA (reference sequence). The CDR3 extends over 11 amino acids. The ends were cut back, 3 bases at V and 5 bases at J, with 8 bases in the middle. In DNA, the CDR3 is TGCAGTGCTAGGCGGAGGGACGAGCAGTACTTC. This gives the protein CSARRRDEQYF.

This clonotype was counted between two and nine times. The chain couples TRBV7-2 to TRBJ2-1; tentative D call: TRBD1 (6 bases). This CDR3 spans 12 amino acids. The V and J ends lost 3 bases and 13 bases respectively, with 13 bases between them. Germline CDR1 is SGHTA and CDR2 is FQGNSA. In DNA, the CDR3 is TGTGCCAGCAGCTTGAGACAGGCGCACCAGTTCTTC. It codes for CASSLRQAHQFF.

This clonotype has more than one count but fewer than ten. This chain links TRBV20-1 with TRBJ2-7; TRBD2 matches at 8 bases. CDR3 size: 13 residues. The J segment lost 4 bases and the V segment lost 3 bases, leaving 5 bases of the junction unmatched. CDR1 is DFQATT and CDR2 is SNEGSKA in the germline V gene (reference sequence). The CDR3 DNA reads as TGCAGTGCTAGGGGACTAGGTCGTTACGAGCAGTACTTC. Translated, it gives CSARGLGRYEQYF.

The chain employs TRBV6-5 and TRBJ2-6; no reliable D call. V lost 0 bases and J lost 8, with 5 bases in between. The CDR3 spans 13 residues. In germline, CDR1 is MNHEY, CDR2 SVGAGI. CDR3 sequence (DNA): TGTGCCAGCAGTTACTCGATGTCCAACGTCCTGACTTTC. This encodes CASSYSMSNVLTF.

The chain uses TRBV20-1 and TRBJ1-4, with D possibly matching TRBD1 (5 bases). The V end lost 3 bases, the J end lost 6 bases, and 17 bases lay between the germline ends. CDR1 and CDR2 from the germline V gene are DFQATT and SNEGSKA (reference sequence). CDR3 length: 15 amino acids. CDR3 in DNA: TGCAGTGCTAGCAACCCCCAGGGAAGTGATGAAAAACTGTTTTTT. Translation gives CSASNPQGSDEKLFF.

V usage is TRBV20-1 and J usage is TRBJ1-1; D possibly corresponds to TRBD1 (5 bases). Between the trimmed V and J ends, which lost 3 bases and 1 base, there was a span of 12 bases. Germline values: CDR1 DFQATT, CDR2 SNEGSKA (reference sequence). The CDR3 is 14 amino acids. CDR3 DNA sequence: TGCAGTGCTAGCCCCCTTGGGGGGAACACTGAAGCTTTCTTT. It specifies CSASPLGGNTEAFF.

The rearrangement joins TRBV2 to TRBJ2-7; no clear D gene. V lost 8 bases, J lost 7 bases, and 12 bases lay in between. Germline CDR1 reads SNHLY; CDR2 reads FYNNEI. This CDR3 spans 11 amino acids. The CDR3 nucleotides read TGTGCCAGCTCGGTGGGCCTAGAGCAGTACTTC. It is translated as CASSVGLEQYF.

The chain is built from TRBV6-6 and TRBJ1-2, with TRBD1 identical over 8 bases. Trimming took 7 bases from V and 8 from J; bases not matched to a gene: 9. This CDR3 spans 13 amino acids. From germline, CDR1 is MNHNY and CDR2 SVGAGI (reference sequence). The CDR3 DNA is TGTGCCAGCATGTCGACAGGGGCGGACGGCTACACCTTC. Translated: CASMSTGADGYTF.

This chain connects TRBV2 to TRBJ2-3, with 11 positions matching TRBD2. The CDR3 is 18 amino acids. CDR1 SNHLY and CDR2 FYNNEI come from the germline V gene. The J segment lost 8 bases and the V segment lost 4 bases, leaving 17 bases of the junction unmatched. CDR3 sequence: CASSAALGLAGPGGTQYF. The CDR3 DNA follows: TGTGCCAGCAGTGCGGCTTTAGGACTAGCGGGTCCCGGTGGTACGCAGTATTTT.

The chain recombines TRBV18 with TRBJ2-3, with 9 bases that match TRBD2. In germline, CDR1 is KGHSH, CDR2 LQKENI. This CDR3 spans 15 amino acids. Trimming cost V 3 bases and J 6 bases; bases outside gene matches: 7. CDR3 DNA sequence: TGTGCCAGCTCACCCTCGGGACTAGCCACGGATACGCAGTATTTT. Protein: CASSPSGLATDTQYF.

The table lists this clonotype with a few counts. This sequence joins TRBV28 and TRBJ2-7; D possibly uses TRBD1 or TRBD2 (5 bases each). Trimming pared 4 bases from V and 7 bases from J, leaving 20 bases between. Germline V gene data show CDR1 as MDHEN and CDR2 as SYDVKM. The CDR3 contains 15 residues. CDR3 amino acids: CASSWADGALGEQYF. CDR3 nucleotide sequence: TGTGCCAGCAGTTGGGCGGACGGGGCCCTAGGGGAGCAGTACTTC.

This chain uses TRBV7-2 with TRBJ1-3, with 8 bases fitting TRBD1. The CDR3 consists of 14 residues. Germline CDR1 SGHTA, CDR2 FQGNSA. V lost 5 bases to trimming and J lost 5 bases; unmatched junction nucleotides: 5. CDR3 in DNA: TGTGCCAGCAGCCCACGGGACAGGAGAAACACCATATATTTT. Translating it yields CASSPRDRRNTIYF.

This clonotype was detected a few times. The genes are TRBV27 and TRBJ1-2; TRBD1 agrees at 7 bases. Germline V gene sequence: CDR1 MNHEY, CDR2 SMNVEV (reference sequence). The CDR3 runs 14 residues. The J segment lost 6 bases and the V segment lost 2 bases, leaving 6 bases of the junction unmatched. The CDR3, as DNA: TGTGCCAGCAGTTTAAGGGCAGGGGGAGATGGCTACACCTTC. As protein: CASSLRAGGDGYTF.

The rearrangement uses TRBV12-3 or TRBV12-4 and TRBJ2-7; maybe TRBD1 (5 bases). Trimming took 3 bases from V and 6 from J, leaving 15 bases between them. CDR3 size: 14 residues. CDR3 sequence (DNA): TGTGCCAGCAGTTTGGGGCAGCAGAAGCCCGAGCAGTACTTC. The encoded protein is CASSLGQQKPEQYF.

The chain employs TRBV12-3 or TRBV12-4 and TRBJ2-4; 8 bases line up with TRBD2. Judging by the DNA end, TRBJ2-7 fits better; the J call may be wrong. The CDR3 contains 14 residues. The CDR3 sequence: CASSITSGGGEQYF. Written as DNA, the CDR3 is TGTGCCAGCAGCATAACCAGCGGGGGAGGCGAGCAGTACTTC.

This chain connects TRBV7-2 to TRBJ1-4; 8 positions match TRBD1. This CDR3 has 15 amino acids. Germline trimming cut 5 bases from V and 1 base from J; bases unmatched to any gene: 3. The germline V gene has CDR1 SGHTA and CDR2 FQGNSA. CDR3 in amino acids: CASSTGTGTNEKLFF. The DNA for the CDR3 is TGTGCCAGCAGCACCGGGACAGGAACTAATGAAAAACTGTTTTTT.

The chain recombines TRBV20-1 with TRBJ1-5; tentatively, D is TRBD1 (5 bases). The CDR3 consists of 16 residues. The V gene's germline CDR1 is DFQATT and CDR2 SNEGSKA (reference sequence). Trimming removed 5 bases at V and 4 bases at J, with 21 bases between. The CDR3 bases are TGCAGTGCTCGAGGTCCCCAGGGCAATCAGAATCAGCCCCAGCATTTT. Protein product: CSARGPQGNQNQPQHF.

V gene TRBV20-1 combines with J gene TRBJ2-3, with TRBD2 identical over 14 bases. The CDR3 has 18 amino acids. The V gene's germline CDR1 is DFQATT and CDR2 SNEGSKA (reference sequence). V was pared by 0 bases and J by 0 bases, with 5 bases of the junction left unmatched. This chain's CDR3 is CSARDPGLAGGSTDTQYF. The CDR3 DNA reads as TGCAGTGCTAGAGATCCCGGACTAGCGGGAGGCAGCACAGATACGCAGTATTTT.

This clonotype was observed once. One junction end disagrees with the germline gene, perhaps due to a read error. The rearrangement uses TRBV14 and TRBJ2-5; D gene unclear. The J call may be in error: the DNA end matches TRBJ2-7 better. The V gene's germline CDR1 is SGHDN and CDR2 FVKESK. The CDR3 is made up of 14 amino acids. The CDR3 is CAGSQDWDFNEQYF. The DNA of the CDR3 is TGTGCCGGCAGCCAAGATTGGGATTTCAACGAGCAGTACTTC.

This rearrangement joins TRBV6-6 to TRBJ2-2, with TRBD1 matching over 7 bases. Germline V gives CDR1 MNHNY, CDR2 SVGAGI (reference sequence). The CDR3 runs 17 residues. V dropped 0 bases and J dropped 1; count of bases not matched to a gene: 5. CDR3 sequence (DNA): TGTGCCAGCAGTTACTCACCGGGACAGAGGAACACCGGGGAGCTGTTTTTT. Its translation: CASSYSPGQRNTGELFF.